This T cell receptor (beta chain) was observed in a study of T-cell reconstitution after alpha-beta-depleted transplantation in children. The CDR3 totals 17 residues. The germline CDR1 and CDR2 sequences are LNHNV and YYDKDF (reference sequence). Unmatched junction bases numbered 10, after V lost 3 bases and J lost 0 bases. The study's findings and limits: Surviving thymic progenitors and recipient T cells were the source of high TCRbeta diversity at day 60 in some patients. After one year, T-cell counts and TCRbeta diversity mostly came from new T cells. Several hundred graft clones that had expanded were reportedly the source of alpha-beta T cells about two months after transplant.

This clonotype came up a few times. No antigen is known for it. This sample's TCRbeta library carried unique molecular identifier barcodes. TCRdb analysed the PCR reads with MiXCR anew, one entry per CDR3 protein. There are roughly 350,000 distinct CDR3 sequences in the sample; about 16% occur only once, and about 41% lies in the top ten. Sequenced here: PBMCs, mostly from graft donor cells, sampled 360 days after TCRalphabeta/CD19-depleted stem cell transplant. The receptor comes from a male patient under 10 years old who had a stem cell transplant for acute lymphoblastic leukemia, so the T cells may come from the graft donor. The V gene is TRBV15, the J gene TRBJ2-5, with TRBD2 identical over 7 bases. The CDR3 nucleotides are TGTGCCACCAGCAGCCCCTCTAGCGGAGTGTACCAAGAGACCCAGTACTTC. Its translation: CATSSPSSGVYQETQYF.